Listed here is a single TCR beta chain. These data originate in a study of blood T cell repertoires in COVID-19. Germline values: CDR1 MNHEY, CDR2 SVGAGI. CDR3 length: 14 amino acids. V was clipped by 5 bases and J by 1 base, with 11 bases between them. TCRdb's table, derived via immunoSEQ multiplex PCR, lists solely in-frame clones and lacks some. Of 55,000 to 70,000 clones listed, 82% were seen once; the top ten hold less than 25%. The sequence was collected from a woman aged 55-75 years with acute or convalescent COVID-19. Sequencing was performed on peripheral blood. V and J are TRBV6-5 and TRBJ1-1; tentative D call: TRBD1 (6 bases). The CDR3 DNA follows: TGTGCCAGCAGTATCCAGACAGGGAACACTGAAGCTTTCTTT. As protein: CASSIQTGNTEAFF.